The entry that follows covers one T cell receptor (beta chain) sequence. The sample originates from a study of blood T cell repertoires in COVID-19. About the research overall: Whether acute or convalescent, the COVID-19 samples came from the United States, Italy and Spain.

The V gene's germline CDR1 is MNHEY and CDR2 SVGAGI. V was pared by 0 bases and J by 7 bases, with 9 bases between. The CDR3 covers 13 residues. The repertoire was sequenced with immunoSEQ multiplex PCR; TCRdb's copy has only in-frame clones and lacks some. Among some 150,000 clones listed, around 89% were seen once. The receptor was derived from a man aged 55 to 70 with acute or convalescent COVID-19. What was sequenced was peripheral blood. The rearrangement joins TRBV6-5 to TRBJ1-2; weak D call: TRBD1 (6 bases). CDR3: CASSYSGGSGYTF. The DNA of the CDR3 is TGTGCCAGCAGTTACTCAGGGGGATCTGGCTACACCTTC.